This is a list of T cell receptor beta chains from one sample in a study of early T cells in non-severe SARS-CoV-2 infection. From the 5' RACE reads, TCRdb called clonotypes with MiXCR, one entry per CDR3 protein. The table shows about 63,000 distinct CDR3 sequences, with approximately 12% occurring only once. The material sequenced was whole blood. Receptors were obtained from an adult who was a healthcare worker with PCR-confirmed SARS-CoV-2 infection or an uninfected control (not recorded which). Each CDR3 is given with its conserved first and last residue. The D gene is left open where the match is weak. Clone size is shown for a subset of rows, as once, few, many or a class of expanded clone.

d_call: -; cdr3_length: 14; v_call: TRBV5-4; j_call: TRBJ1-3; clone_size: many; cdr3_nt: TGTGCCAGCAGCTCCCCCGGAGACGGAAACACCATATATTTT; cdr3_aa: CASSSPGDGNTIYF
d_call: TRBD1; cdr3_length: 13; v_call: TRBV30; j_call: TRBJ2-7; clone_size: many; cdr3_nt: TGTGCCTGGGCCGAAACAGGGGGCGGCGAGCAGTACTTC; cdr3_aa: CAWAETGGGEQYF
d_call: TRBD1; cdr3_length: 16; v_call: TRBV15; j_call: TRBJ2-1; clone_size: few; cdr3_nt: TGTGCCACCAGCAGGGTCGGGACAGGGCGGTTGAATGAGCAGTTCTTC; cdr3_aa: CATSRVGTGRLNEQFF
d_call: TRBD1; cdr3_length: 14; v_call: TRBV29-1; j_call: TRBJ2-2; clone_size: many; cdr3_nt: TGCAGCGTTACAGGGGTTCCGAACACCGGGGAGCTGTTTTTT; cdr3_aa: CSVTGVPNTGELFF
d_call: -; cdr3_length: 17; v_call: TRBV4-1; j_call: TRBJ2-7; clone_size: few; cdr3_nt: TGCGCCAGCAGCCAAGGGGCGGACCTCCCCTACTCCTACGAGCAGTACTTC; cdr3_aa: CASSQGADLPYSYEQYF
d_call: -; cdr3_length: 12; v_call: TRBV10-2; j_call: TRBJ1-1; clone_size: -; cdr3_nt: TGCGCCAGCAGGGGGGGGCTCACTGAAGCTTTCTTT; cdr3_aa: CASRGGLTEAFF
d_call: -; cdr3_length: 15; v_call: TRBV5-1; j_call: TRBJ1-4; clone_size: few; cdr3_nt: TGCGCCAGCAGCCCCTCCGGGACCATTAATGAAAAACTGTTTTTT; cdr3_aa: CASSPSGTINEKLFF
d_call: -; cdr3_length: 13; v_call: TRBV5-8; j_call: TRBJ2-1; clone_size: many; cdr3_nt: TGTGCCAGCAGCTTGGGAGGTAGAAATGAGCAGTTCTTC; cdr3_aa: CASSLGGRNEQFF
d_call: TRBD1; cdr3_length: 17; v_call: TRBV19; j_call: TRBJ1-5; clone_size: many; cdr3_nt: TGTGCCAGTAGTATCGCCAGGGGGGTAAATAGCAATCAGCCCCAGCATTTT; cdr3_aa: CASSIARGVNSNQPQHF
d_call: -; cdr3_length: 15; v_call: TRBV4-3; j_call: TRBJ1-2; clone_size: -; cdr3_nt: TGCGCCAGCAGCCAAGATGCAGGGTCTGGATTAGGCTACACCTTC; cdr3_aa: CASSQDAGSGLGYTF
d_call: -; cdr3_length: 16; v_call: TRBV7-8; j_call: TRBJ2-3; clone_size: many; cdr3_nt: TGTGCCAGCACCCTATTGTATGGGGCCGACACAGATACGCAGTATTTT; cdr3_aa: CASTLLYGADTDTQYF
d_call: -; cdr3_length: 17; v_call: TRBV9; j_call: TRBJ1-4; clone_size: many; cdr3_nt: TGTGCCAGCAGCGTAGTTCCCTCCCGGGCAACTAATGAAAAACTGTTTTTT; cdr3_aa: CASSVVPSRATNEKLFF
d_call: -; cdr3_length: 23; v_call: TRBV12-3/TRBV12-4; j_call: TRBJ2-6; clone_size: few; cdr3_nt: TGTGCCAGCAGTTTCGGCAGGGAGCTCTGGGGCCAACGTCCTGGCTCTGGGGCCAACGTCCTGACTTTC; cdr3_aa: CASSFGRELWGQRPGSGANVLTF
d_call: -; cdr3_length: 16; v_call: TRBV5-6; j_call: TRBJ1-5; clone_size: many; cdr3_nt: TGTGCCAGCAGATTGTGGGAGGGTGATAGCAATCAGCCCCAGCATTTT; cdr3_aa: CASRLWEGDSNQPQHF
d_call: -; cdr3_length: 11; v_call: TRBV7-6; j_call: TRBJ2-5; clone_size: -; cdr3_nt: TGTGCCAGCAGCCCACTAGAGACCCAGTACTTC; cdr3_aa: CASSPLETQYF
d_call: -; cdr3_length: 13; v_call: TRBV7-3; j_call: TRBJ2-1; clone_size: -; cdr3_nt: TGTGCCAGCAGCCGGGACTGGGAGGCTGAGCAGTTCTTC; cdr3_aa: CASSRDWEAEQFF
d_call: -; cdr3_length: 15; v_call: TRBV5-1; j_call: TRBJ2-5; clone_size: many; cdr3_nt: TGCGCCAGCACCCAGGAGGGGGCAATCCGAGAGACCCAGTACTTC; cdr3_aa: CASTQEGAIRETQYF
d_call: TRBD1; cdr3_length: 15; v_call: TRBV6-5; j_call: TRBJ1-5; clone_size: many; cdr3_nt: TGTGCCAGCAGTACGGAAGGACAGGGGGTTCAGCCCCAGCATTTT; cdr3_aa: CASSTEGQGVQPQHF
d_call: -; cdr3_length: 15; v_call: TRBV20-1; j_call: TRBJ1-1; clone_size: many; cdr3_nt: TGCAGTGCTAACCCCCTCCGGGCCATGAACACTGAAGCTTTCTTT; cdr3_aa: CSANPLRAMNTEAFF
d_call: TRBD1; cdr3_length: 15; v_call: TRBV4-3; j_call: TRBJ2-7; clone_size: once; cdr3_nt: TGCGCCAGCAGCCAAGGCCGGGACAGGGCCCACGAGCAGTACTTC; cdr3_aa: CASSQGRDRAHEQYF
d_call: -; cdr3_length: 12; v_call: TRBV20-1; j_call: TRBJ2-5; clone_size: many; cdr3_nt: TGCAGTGCCGGACCTCGCCAAGAGACCCAGTACTTC; cdr3_aa: CSAGPRQETQYF
d_call: -; cdr3_length: 14; v_call: TRBV29-1; j_call: TRBJ1-1; clone_size: few; cdr3_nt: TGCAGCGTTGAAGTAGGGCCGATGAACACTGAAGCTTTCTTT; cdr3_aa: CSVEVGPMNTEAFF
d_call: -; cdr3_length: 12; v_call: TRBV20-1; j_call: TRBJ2-1; clone_size: -; cdr3_nt: TGCAGTGCTAGAGCACCCAATCCTGAGCAGTTCTTC; cdr3_aa: CSARAPNPEQFF
d_call: -; cdr3_length: 14; v_call: TRBV6-4; j_call: TRBJ2-2; clone_size: many; cdr3_nt: TGTGCCAGCAGAGGTAGGAGCGAGGCCGGGGAGCTGTTTTTT; cdr3_aa: CASRGRSEAGELFF
d_call: -; cdr3_length: 13; v_call: TRBV5-6; j_call: TRBJ1-1; clone_size: few; cdr3_nt: TGTGCCAGCATGGCCGGGCGAAGGGCTGAAGCTTTCTTT; cdr3_aa: CASMAGRRAEAFF
d_call: -; cdr3_length: 16; v_call: TRBV4-2; j_call: TRBJ2-7; clone_size: many; cdr3_nt: TGTGCCAGCAGCCAAGAGTCGAAGGGCCTTGCCTACGAGCAGTACTTC; cdr3_aa: CASSQESKGLAYEQYF
d_call: -; cdr3_length: 14; v_call: TRBV9; j_call: TRBJ2-1; clone_size: -; cdr3_nt: TGTGCCAGCAGCGGGGGGCCCCCCTACAATGAGCAGTTCTTC; cdr3_aa: CASSGGPPYNEQFF
d_call: TRBD2; cdr3_length: 15; v_call: TRBV7-6; j_call: TRBJ2-2; clone_size: many; cdr3_nt: TGTGCCAGCAGCTCCCGCGGGGGGAACACCGGGGAGCTGTTTTTT; cdr3_aa: CASSSRGGNTGELFF